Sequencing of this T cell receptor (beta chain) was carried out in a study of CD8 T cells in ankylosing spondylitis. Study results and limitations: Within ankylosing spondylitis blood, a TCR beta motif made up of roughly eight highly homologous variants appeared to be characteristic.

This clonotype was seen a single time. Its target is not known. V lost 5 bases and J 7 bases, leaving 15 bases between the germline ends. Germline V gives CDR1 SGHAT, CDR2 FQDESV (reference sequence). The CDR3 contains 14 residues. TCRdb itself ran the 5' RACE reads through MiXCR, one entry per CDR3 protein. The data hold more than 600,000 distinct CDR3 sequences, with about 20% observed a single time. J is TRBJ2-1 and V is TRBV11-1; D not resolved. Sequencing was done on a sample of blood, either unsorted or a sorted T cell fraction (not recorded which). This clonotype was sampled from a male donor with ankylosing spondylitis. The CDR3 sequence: CASSPRAQINEQFF. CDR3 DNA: TGTGCCAGCAGCCCAAGGGCCCAGATTAATGAGCAGTTCTTC.